Listed here are 25 T cell receptor beta chains from one sample, sequenced in a study of blood T cell repertoires in COVID-19. Profiled with immunoSEQ multiplex PCR; TCRdb holds only in-frame clones, not every one. Counted here are 110,000 to 150,000 clones, 80% to 85% occurring once; the ten biggest clones make up less than 7%. The source material was PBMCs or T cells enriched from blood (not recorded which). These receptors all stem from a man between 40 and 49 years old with acute COVID-19.

The sample holds one count of this clone. The chain has TRBV9 and TRBJ1-4, with 10 bases lining up with TRBD1. There are 15 residues in the CDR3. From germline, CDR1 is SGDLS and CDR2 YYNGEE. J lost 4 bases, V lost 4 bases, and 4 bases had no gene match. The CDR3 is CASSFRDRGNEKLFF. The CDR3 DNA is TGTGCCAGCAGCTTCCGGGACAGGGGTAATGAAAAACTGTTTTTT.

This clone is a singleton in its sample. This chain connects TRBV5-4 to TRBJ2-7; perhaps TRBD1 as D (6 bases). Germline V gene lookup returns CDR1 SGHNT and CDR2 YYREEE (reference sequence). This CDR3 contains 13 residues. Deletions cut 0 bases from V and 5 bases from J, with 9 bases between. The CDR3 spells CASSLGRGDEQYF. For the CDR3, the DNA is TGTGCCAGCAGCTTGGGCAGGGGTGACGAGCAGTACTTC.

The chain has TRBV2 and TRBJ1-4; 7 positions match TRBD1. Germline values: CDR1 SNHLY, CDR2 FYNNEI. V dropped 8 bases and J dropped 7; count of bases not matched to a gene: 4. This CDR3 is 12 amino acids long. CDR3 DNA sequence: TGTGCCAGCGGGACAGAGTCTGAAAAACTGTTTTTT. Residues: CASGTESEKLFF.

This clone showed up just once. The chain couples TRBV7-2 to TRBJ2-7; D ambiguous. The V gene lost 0 bases and the J gene lost 5 bases, with 5 bases spanning the gap. The CDR3 consists of 12 residues. Germline-derived CDR1 and CDR2 are SGHTA and FQGNSA. The DNA of the CDR3 is TGTGCCAGCAGCTTAGCGCAGGACGAGCAGTACTTC. This encodes CASSLAQDEQYF.

V usage is TRBV5-6 and J usage is TRBJ1-2; tentatively, D is TRBD1 (5 bases). The CDR3 covers 12 residues. Trimming removed 6 bases at V and 3 bases at J, with 9 bases between. CDR1 SGHDT and CDR2 YYEEEE come from the germline V gene. This CDR3 is CASTQGDYGYTF. CDR3 coding DNA: TGTGCCAGCACCCAAGGGGACTATGGCTACACCTTC.

V and J are TRBV10-2 and TRBJ1-4; D possibly corresponds to TRBD1 (6 bases). The CDR3 sequence is 15 residues long. Germline V gives CDR1 WSHSY, CDR2 SAAADI. V shed 6 bases and J shed 8 bases, with 19 bases lying between them. For the CDR3, the DNA is TGCGCCAGCAGCGTCAACAGGGCAGGTGGCGAAAAACTGTTTTTT. This sequence encodes CASSVNRAGGEKLFF.

The CDR3 DNA is TGCAGTGCCAGGGACTATGAGCAGTTCTTC. It codes for CSARDYEQFF. The rearrangement uses TRBV20-1 and TRBJ2-1, with TRBD2 as a possible D gene (6 bases). CDR1 is DFQATT, CDR2 SNEGSKA, per germline (reference sequence). The CDR3 length is 10 residues. Trimming removed 6 bases from V and 8 bases from J, with 8 bases in between.

This sequence joins TRBV11-3 and TRBJ2-3; tentatively, D is TRBD2 (6 bases). V dropped 5 bases and J dropped 5 bases, with 8 bases sitting between them. CDR1 and CDR2 (germline): SGHNT, YENEEA. This CDR3 region has 12 residues. The CDR3 region is CASSGAGDTQYF. The CDR3 DNA reads TGTGCCAGCAGCGGAGCGGGAGATACGCAGTATTTT.

The table lists this clone with a few counts. J is TRBJ1-1 and V is TRBV19; the match to TRBD1 covers 10 bases. CDR1 is LNHDA and CDR2 is SQIVND in the germline V gene (reference sequence). This CDR3 contains 15 residues. The junction had 7 bases not matched to a gene; V was cut back by 5 bases and J by 4 bases. Here the CDR3 reads CASSPTRDRGTEAFF. CDR3 in DNA: TGTGCCAGTAGTCCGACTCGGGACAGGGGCACTGAAGCTTTCTTT.

V gene TRBV11-3 combines with J gene TRBJ2-6; 8 nucleotides line up with TRBD1. The CDR3 spans 18 residues. V shed 4 bases and J 0 bases; nucleotides not matched to a gene: 8. The germline V gene has CDR1 SGHNT and CDR2 YENEEA. The CDR3 sequence: CASSSPKTGDSGANVLTF. CDR3 coding DNA: TGTGCCAGCAGCTCACCGAAGACAGGGGACTCTGGGGCCAACGTCCTGACTTTC.

The V gene is TRBV25-1, the J gene TRBJ1-4; possibly TRBD1 for D (6 bases). The CDR3 consists of 12 residues. V was shortened by 2 bases and J by 11 bases, with 9 bases between the two germline ends. Germline V gene data show CDR1 as MGHDK and CDR2 as SYGVNS. The CDR3 coding sequence is TGTGCCAGCAGTGAAGGACAGTCGAAACTGTTTTTT. Its protein product is CASSEGQSKLFF.

This clone was picked up one time. The V gene is TRBV18, the J gene TRBJ1-3; the D is unclear. The CDR3 consists of 15 residues. V lost 4 bases and J lost 0, with 10 bases in between. Germline V CDR1 and CDR2: KGHSH, LQKENI. The CDR3 here is CASSLARDSGNTIYF. DNA of the CDR3: TGTGCCAGCTCACTGGCCCGGGACTCTGGAAACACCATATATTTT.

This clone was picked up one time. The CDR3 spells CAWSRENSPLHF. CDR3 sequence (DNA): TGTGCCTGGAGCCGAGAAAATTCACCCCTCCACTTT. The J gene is TRBJ1-6, the V gene TRBV30; no definite D call. The CDR3 has 12 residues. The ends were cut back, 3 bases at V and 7 bases at J, with 7 bases in the middle. CDR1 GTSNPN and CDR2 SVGIG come from the germline V gene (reference sequence).

The V and J genes are TRBV6-6 and TRBJ2-2, with D perhaps matching TRBD2 (6 bases). Trimming pared 5 bases from V and 0 bases from J, leaving 16 bases between. The germline V gene encodes CDR1 MNHNY and CDR2 SVGAGI (reference sequence). The CDR3 spans 17 residues. CDR3 nucleotide sequence: TGTGCCAGCAGTCCCCCTTGGGGAGGAGCGAACACCGGGGAGCTGTTTTTT. Amino acids: CASSPPWGGANTGELFF.

The chain is built from TRBV19 and TRBJ1-2; 9 nucleotides agree with TRBD1. This CDR3 is 15 amino acids long. The junction had 4 bases not matched to a gene; V was cut back by 4 bases and J by 1 base. CDR1 and CDR2 from the germline V gene are LNHDA and SQIVND (reference sequence). CDR3 residues: CASSSTGGSNYGYTF. The CDR3 DNA is TGTGCCAGTAGTAGTACAGGGGGCAGTAACTATGGCTACACCTTC.

J is TRBJ2-7 and V is TRBV6-5, with TRBD1 matching over 12 bases. Looked up from germline, CDR1 is MNHEY and CDR2 is SVGAGI. The CDR3 length is 14 residues. Unmatched junction bases numbered 6, after V lost 6 bases and J lost 6 bases. In DNA form, the CDR3 reads TGTGCCAGCAGCCGGGACAGGGGGCTGTCCGAGCAGTACTTC. It is translated as CASSRDRGLSEQYF.

This clone came up a few times. This chain connects TRBV19 to TRBJ2-3; a weak D match, TRBD2 (6 bases). The V end was cut by 3 bases, the J end by 11 bases, with 18 bases between. CDR1 and CDR2 (germline): LNHDA, SQIVND (reference sequence). The CDR3 is made up of 14 amino acids. CDR3 DNA: TGTGCCAGTAGTATCGGGGGACTGGCAGGAGGGCAGTATTTT. Translating gives CASSIGGLAGGQYF.

This chain joins TRBV3-1 (or the pseudogene TRBV3-2) and TRBJ2-3; TRBD2 matches at 8 bases. V shed 1 base and J 6 bases; nucleotides not matched to a gene: 6. This CDR3 has 15 residues. Germline CDR1 is LGHDT and CDR2 is YNNKEL (reference sequence). The CDR3 DNA is TGTGCCAGCAGCCAAGGGGGCGGGAGGCTCGATACGCAGTATTTT. This gives the protein CASSQGGGRLDTQYF.

This chain links TRBV6-2 or TRBV6-3 with TRBJ2-7, with D possibly being TRBD2 (6 bases). Germline V CDR1 and CDR2: MNHEY, SVGEGT. The CDR3 consists of 14 residues. The V and J ends lost 5 bases and 0 bases respectively, with 11 bases between them. This chain's CDR3 is CASSEGLTSYEQYF. The CDR3 coding sequence is TGTGCCAGCAGTGAGGGACTCACCTCCTACGAGCAGTACTTC.

J is TRBJ2-6 and V is TRBV14; 8 positions agree with TRBD2. The J segment lost 4 bases and the V segment lost 2 bases, leaving 13 bases of the junction unmatched. CDR3 size: 19 residues. Germline values: CDR1 SGHDN, CDR2 FVKESK. CDR3 sequence (DNA): TGTGCCAGCAGCCAACACCCGGGGGGGGGCGCTTCCGGGGCCAACGTCCTGACTTTC. The encoded protein is CASSQHPGGGASGANVLTF.

This sequence joins TRBV25-1 and TRBJ1-2; 9 bases agree with TRBD1. CDR1 is MGHDK, CDR2 SYGVNS, per germline. The CDR3 consists of 14 residues. V dropped 6 bases and J dropped 7; count of bases not matched to a gene: 9. This CDR3 is CASRPQEGQGGYTF. The CDR3 DNA sequence: TGTGCCAGCAGGCCGCAAGAGGGACAGGGTGGCTACACCTTC.

V and J are TRBV7-6 and TRBJ2-7; D possibly corresponds to TRBD2 (7 bases). Germline-derived CDR1 and CDR2 are SGHVS and FNYEAQ. V was cut by 8 bases and J by 3 bases, with 17 bases left in between. The CDR3 length is 14 residues. The CDR3 region is CASQRRGGDYEQYF. CDR3 DNA: TGTGCCAGCCAACGTAGGGGGGGGGACTACGAGCAGTACTTC.

The genes are TRBV11-2 and TRBJ1-6, with D tentatively TRBD1 (6 bases). The germline V gene has CDR1 SGHAT and CDR2 FQNNGV. CDR3 length: 16 residues. The ends were cut back, 3 bases at V and 4 bases at J, with 13 bases in the middle. The CDR3 DNA reads TGTGCCAGCAGCTTCAAGACAGGAGGATATAATTCACCCCTCCACTTT. Encoded protein: CASSFKTGGYNSPLHF. The full variable domain, with the rest looked up from reference TRBV11-2 and TRBJ1-6, is EAGVAQSPRYKIIEKRQSVAFWCNPISGHATLYWYQQILGQGPKLLIQFQNNGVVDDSQLPKDRFSAERLKGVDSTLKIQPAKLEDSAVYLCASSFKTGGYNSPLHFGNGTRLTVT.

This chain links TRBV7-9 with TRBJ1-1; D not resolved. V was clipped by 1 base and J by 3 bases, with 15 bases between them. The germline CDR1 and CDR2 sequences are SEHNR and FQNEAQ (reference sequence). The CDR3 sequence is 16 residues long. As DNA, the CDR3 is TGTGCCAGCAGCTTAGGTGACTCGGTGTGGGACACTGAAGCTTTCTTT. Protein: CASSLGDSVWDTEAFF.

The chain is built from TRBV12-3 or TRBV12-4 and TRBJ1-1; D not certain. The CDR3 extends over 13 amino acids. With 6 bases removed from V and 1 base from J, the gap between germline ends came to 9 bases. The CDR3 protein is CASSSTENTEAFF. For the CDR3, the DNA is TGTGCCAGCAGCTCCACAGAGAACACTGAAGCTTTCTTT.